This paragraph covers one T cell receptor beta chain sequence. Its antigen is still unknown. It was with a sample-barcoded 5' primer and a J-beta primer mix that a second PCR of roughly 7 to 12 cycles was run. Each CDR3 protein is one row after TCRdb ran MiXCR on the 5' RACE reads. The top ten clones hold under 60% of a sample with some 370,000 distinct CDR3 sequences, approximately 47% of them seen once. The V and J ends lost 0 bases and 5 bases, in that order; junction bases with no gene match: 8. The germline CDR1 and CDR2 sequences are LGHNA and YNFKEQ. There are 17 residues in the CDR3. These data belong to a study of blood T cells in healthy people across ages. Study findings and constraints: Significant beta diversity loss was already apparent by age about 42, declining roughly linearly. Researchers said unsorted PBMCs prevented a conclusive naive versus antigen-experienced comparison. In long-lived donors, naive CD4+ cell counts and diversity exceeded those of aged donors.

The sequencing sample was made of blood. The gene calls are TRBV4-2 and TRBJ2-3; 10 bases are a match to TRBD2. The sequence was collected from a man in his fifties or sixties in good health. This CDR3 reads CASSQEFGAGGEDTQYF. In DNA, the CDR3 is TGTGCCAGCAGCCAAGAGTTCGGAGCGGGAGGGGAAGATACGCAGTATTTT.